This T cell receptor (beta chain) was captured by sequencing in a study of regulatory T cells in long-lasting Graves disease. Overall study findings and caveats: Compared with new cases, persistent Graves' patients showed reduced TCR diversity.

The TCR beta library used iRepertoire HTBI primers with Arm-PCR amplification of CDR3. MiXCR, run by TCRdb on the multiplex PCR reads, gives a single entry per CDR3 protein. The sample consists of fewer than 350,000 distinct CDR3 sequences, about 20% of them appearing once. With 4 bases clipped from V and 8 bases from J, the junction kept 15 bases outside the gene matches. There are 17 residues in the CDR3. Germline loops: CDR1 SGDLS, CDR2 YYNGEE. Stated time point: newly diagnosed GD, antithyroid drugs for less than 3 months. PBMCs provided the RNA from which the TCR library was made. Patient provenance is recorded as an endocrinology department in Xi'an, China. Each patient gave roughly 10 milliliters of EDTA-anticoagulated peripheral blood. This clonotype was observed at least ten times. Its antigen is not identified.

This specimen consisted of peripheral blood mononuclear cells (PBMCs), obtained at new diagnosis, from a patient treated with antithyroid drugs. The chain combines TRBV9 with TRBJ2-1; 10 bases are shared with TRBD2. The TCR sequence derives from a female donor with Graves disease. The chain's CDR3 is CASSIASGTSGVHEQFF. In nucleotides, the CDR3 is TGTGCCAGCAGCATAGCGTCGGGAACTAGCGGGGTGCATGAGCAGTTCTTC.